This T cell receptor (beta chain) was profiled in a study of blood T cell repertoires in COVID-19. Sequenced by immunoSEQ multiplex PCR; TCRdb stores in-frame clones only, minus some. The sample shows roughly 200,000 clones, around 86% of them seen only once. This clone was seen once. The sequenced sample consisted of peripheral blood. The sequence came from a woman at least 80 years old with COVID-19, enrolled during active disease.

The CDR3, as DNA: TGCGCCAGCAGCGTCACAGGGGGTCAAGAGACCCAGTACTTC. As protein: CASSVTGGQETQYF. The V call is TRBV5-1, the J call TRBJ2-5; the match to TRBD1 covers 8 bases. CDR1 SGHRS and CDR2 YFSETQ come from the germline V gene. The CDR3 spans 14 residues. The V gene end was trimmed by 4 bases and the J gene end by 2 bases; junction bases not matched to a gene: 4.